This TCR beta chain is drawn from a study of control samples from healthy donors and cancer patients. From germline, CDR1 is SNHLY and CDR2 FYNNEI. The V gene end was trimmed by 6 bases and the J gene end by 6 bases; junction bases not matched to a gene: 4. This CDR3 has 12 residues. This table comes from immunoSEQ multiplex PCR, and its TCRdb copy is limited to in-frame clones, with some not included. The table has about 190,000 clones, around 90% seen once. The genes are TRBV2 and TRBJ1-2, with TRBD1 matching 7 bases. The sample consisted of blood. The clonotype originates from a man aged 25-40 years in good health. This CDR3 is CASRTGQDGYTF. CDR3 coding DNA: TGTGCCAGCAGGACAGGGCAGGATGGCTACACCTTC.